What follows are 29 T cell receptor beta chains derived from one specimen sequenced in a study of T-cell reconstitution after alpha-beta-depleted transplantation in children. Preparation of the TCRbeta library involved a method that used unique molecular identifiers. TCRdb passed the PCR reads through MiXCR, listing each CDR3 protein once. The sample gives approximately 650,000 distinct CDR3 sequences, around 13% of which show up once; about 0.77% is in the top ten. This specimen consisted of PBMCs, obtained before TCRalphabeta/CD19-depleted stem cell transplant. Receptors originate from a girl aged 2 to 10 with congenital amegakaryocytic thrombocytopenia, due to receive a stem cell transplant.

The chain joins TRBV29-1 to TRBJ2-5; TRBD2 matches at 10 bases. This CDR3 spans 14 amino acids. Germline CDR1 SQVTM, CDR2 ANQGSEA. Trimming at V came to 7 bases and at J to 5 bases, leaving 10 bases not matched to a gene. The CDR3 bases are TGCAGCGCCGGACCAGCGGGAGGGGGTGAGACCCAGTACTTC. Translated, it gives CSAGPAGGGETQYF.

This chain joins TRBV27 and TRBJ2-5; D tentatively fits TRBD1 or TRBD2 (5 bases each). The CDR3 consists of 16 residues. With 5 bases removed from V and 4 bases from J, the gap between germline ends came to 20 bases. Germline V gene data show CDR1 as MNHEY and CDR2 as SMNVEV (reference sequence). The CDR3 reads CASSTGTTLRRETQYF. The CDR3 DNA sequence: TGTGCCAGCAGTACGGGGACCACTCTTAGGCGAGAGACCCAGTACTTC.

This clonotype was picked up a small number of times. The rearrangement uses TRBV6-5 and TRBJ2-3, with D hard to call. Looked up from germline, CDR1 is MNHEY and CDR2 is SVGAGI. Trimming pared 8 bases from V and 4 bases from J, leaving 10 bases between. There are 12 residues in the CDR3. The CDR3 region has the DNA TGTGCCAGCGTCAGGATCGCAGATACGCAGTATTTT. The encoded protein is CASVRIADTQYF.

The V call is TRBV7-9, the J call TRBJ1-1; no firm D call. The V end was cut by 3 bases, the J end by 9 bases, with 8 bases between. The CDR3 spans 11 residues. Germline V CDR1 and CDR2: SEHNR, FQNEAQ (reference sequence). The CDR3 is CASSLGSKAFF. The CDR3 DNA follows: TGTGCCAGCAGCTTGGGGAGCAAAGCTTTCTTT.

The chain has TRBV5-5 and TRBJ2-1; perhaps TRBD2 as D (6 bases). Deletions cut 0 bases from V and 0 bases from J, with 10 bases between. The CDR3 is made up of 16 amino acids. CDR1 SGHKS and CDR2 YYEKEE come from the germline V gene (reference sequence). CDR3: CASSLAWGGSYNEQFF. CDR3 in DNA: TGTGCCAGCAGCTTGGCCTGGGGAGGCTCCTACAATGAGCAGTTCTTC.

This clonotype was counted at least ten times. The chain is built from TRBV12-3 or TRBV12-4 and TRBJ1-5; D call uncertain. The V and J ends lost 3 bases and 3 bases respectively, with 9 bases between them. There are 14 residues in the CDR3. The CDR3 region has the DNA TGTGCCAGCAGTTTTGCACGCTTCAATCAGCCCCAGCATTTT. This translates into CASSFARFNQPQHF.

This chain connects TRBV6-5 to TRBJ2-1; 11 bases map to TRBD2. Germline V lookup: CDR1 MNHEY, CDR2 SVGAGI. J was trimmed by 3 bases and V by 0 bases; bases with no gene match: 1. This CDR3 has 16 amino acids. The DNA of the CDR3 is TGTGCCAGCAGTTACTCCCTAGCGGGAGGCTACAATGAGCAGTTCTTC. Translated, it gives CASSYSLAGGYNEQFF.

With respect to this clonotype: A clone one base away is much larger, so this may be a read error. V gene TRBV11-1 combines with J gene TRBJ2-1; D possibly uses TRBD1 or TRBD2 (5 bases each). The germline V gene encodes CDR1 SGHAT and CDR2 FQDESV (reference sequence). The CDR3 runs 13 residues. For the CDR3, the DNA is TGTGGCACCGAGGGGCTTGGGTACAATGAGCAGTTCTTC. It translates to CGTEGLGYNEQFF.

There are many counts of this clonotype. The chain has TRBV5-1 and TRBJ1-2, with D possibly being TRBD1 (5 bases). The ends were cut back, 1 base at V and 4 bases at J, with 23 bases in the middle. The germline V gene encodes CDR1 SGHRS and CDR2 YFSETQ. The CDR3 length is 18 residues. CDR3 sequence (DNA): TGCGCCAGCAGCTTGTTTCCCCCATCCAGCAGGGATGCCTATGGCTACACCTTC. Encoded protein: CASSLFPPSSRDAYGYTF.

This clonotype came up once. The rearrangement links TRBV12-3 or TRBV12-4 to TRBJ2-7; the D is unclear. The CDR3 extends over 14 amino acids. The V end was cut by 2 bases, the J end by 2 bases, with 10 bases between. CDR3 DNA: TGTGCCAGCAGTTTACTGCGTTTCCCCTACGAGCAGTACTTC. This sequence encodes CASSLLRFPYEQYF.

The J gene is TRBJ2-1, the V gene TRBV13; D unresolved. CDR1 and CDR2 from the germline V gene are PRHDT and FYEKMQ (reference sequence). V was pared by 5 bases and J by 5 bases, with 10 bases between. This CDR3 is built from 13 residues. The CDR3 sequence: CASSPHIDNEQFF. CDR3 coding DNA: TGTGCCAGCAGCCCCCATATCGACAATGAGCAGTTCTTC.

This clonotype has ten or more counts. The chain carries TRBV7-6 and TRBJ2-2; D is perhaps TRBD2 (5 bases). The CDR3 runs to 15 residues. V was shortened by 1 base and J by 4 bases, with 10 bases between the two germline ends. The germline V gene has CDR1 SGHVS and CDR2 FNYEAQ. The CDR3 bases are TGTGCCAGCAGCTTAGAGGGAGTCATCACCGGGGAGCTGTTTTTT. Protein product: CASSLEGVITGELFF. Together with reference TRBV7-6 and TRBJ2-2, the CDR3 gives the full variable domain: GAGVSQSPRYKVTKRGQDVALRCDPISGHVSLYWYRQALGQGPEFLTYFNYEAQQDKSGLPNDRFSAERPEGSISTLTIQRTEQRDSAMYRCASSLEGVITGELFFGEGSRLTVL.

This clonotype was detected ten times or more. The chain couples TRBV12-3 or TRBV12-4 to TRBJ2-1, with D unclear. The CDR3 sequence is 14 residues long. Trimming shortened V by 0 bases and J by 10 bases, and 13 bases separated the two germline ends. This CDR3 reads CASSLAERIGEQFF. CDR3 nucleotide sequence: TGTGCCAGCAGTTTAGCGGAGAGGATTGGGGAGCAGTTCTTC.

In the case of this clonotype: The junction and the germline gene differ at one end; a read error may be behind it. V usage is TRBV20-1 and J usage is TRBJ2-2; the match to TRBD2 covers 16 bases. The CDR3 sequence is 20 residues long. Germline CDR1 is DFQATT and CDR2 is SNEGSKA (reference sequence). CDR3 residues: CSARDISGTSGRADTGELFF. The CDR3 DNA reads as TGCAGTGCTAGAGATATCTCCGGGACTAGCGGGAGGGCCGACACCGGGGAGCTATTTTTT.

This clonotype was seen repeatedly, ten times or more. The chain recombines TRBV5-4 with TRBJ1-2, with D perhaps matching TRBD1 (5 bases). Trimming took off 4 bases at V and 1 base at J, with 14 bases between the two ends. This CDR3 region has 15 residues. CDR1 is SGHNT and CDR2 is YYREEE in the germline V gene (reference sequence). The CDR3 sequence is CASSPQGVNNYGYTF. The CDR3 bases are TGTGCCAGCAGCCCGCAAGGGGTTAATAACTATGGCTACACCTTC.

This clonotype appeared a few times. In nucleotides, the CDR3 is TGTGCCAGCAGTTTCGCGGGAGCCCTGGATACGCAGTATTTT. Protein: CASSFAGALDTQYF. The chain uses TRBV12-3 or TRBV12-4 and TRBJ2-3, with 7 bases lining up with TRBD2. The CDR3 consists of 14 residues. The trim removed 3 bases at V and 6 bases at J, leaving 6 bases unmatched.

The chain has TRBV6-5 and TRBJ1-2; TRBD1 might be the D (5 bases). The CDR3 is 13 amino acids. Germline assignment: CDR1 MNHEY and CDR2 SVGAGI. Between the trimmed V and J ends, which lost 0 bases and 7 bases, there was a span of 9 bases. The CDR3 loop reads CASSYSRGTGYTF. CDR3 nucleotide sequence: TGTGCCAGCAGTTACTCGCGGGGGACTGGCTACACCTTC.

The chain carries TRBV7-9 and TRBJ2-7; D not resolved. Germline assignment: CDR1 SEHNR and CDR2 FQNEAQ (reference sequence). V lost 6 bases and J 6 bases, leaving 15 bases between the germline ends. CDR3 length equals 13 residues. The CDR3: CASSPPLESEQYF. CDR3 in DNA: TGTGCCAGCAGTCCCCCGCTAGAGTCCGAGCAGTACTTC.

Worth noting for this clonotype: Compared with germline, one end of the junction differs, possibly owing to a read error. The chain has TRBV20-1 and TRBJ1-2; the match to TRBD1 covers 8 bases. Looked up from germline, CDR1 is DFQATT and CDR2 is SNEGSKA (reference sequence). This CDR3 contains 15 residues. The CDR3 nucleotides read TGCAGTGCTAGAGGGTGGGACAGGAGCCTCTATGGCGACACCTTC. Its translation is CSARGWDRSLYGDTF.

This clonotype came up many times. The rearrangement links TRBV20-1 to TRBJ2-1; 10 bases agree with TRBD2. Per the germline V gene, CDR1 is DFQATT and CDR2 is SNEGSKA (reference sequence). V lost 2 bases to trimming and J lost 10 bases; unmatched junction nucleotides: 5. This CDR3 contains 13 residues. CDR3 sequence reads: CSARLAGVWEQFF. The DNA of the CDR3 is TGCAGTGCTAGACTAGCGGGGGTTTGGGAGCAGTTCTTC.

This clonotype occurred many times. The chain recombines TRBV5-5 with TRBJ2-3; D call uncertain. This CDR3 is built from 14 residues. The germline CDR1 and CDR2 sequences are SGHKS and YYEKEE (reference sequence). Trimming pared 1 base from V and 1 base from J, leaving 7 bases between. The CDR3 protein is CASSLLQGTDTQYF. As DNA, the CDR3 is TGTGCCAGCAGCTTGTTGCAGGGCACAGATACGCAGTATTTT. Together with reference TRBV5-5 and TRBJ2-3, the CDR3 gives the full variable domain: DAGVTQSPTHLIKTRGQQVTLRCSPISGHKSVSWYQQVLGQGPQFIFQYYEKEERGRGNFPDRFSARQFPNYSSELNVNALLLGDSALYLCASSLLQGTDTQYFGPGTRLTVL.

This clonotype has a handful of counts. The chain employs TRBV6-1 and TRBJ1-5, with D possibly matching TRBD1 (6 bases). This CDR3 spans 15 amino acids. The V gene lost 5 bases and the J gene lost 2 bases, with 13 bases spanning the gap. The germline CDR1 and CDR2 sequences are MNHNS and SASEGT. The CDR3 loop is CASSPQGTGNQPQHF. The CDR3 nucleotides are TGTGCCAGCAGTCCTCAGGGGACCGGCAATCAGCCCCAGCATTTT.

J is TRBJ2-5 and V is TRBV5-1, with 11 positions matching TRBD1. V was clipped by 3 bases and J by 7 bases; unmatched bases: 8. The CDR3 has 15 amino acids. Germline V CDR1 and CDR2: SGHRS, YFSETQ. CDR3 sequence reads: CASSSLLGQGATQYF. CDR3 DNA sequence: TGCGCCAGCAGCTCGCTGTTAGGACAGGGGGCGACCCAGTACTTC.

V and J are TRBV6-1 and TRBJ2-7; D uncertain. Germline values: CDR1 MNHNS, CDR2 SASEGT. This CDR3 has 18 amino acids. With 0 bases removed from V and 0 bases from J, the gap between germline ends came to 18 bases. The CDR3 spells CASSEAELRVYGSYEQYF. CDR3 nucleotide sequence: TGTGCCAGCAGTGAAGCGGAACTTCGAGTTTATGGCTCCTACGAGCAGTACTTC.

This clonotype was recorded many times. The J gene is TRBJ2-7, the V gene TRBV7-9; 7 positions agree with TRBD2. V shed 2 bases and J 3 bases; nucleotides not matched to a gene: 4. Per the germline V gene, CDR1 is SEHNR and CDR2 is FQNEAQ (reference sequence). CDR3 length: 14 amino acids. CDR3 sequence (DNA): TGTGCCAGCAGCTTATCATGGGAGGGCTACGAGCAGTACTTC. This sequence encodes CASSLSWEGYEQYF.

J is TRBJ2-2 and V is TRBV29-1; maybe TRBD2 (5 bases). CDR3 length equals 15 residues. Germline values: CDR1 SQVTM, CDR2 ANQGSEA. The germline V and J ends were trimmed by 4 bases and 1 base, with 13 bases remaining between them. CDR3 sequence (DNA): TGCAGCGTTGTACGGGGTCTGGGGAACACCGGGGAGCTGTTTTTT. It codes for CSVVRGLGNTGELFF.

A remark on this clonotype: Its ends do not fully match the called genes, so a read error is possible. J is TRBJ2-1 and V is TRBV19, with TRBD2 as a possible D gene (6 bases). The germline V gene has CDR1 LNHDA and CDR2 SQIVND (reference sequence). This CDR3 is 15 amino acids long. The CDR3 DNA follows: TGTGCCAGTAGGATAGCGGAGAGATCCTACAATGAGCAGTTCTTC. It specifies CASRIAERSYNEQFF.

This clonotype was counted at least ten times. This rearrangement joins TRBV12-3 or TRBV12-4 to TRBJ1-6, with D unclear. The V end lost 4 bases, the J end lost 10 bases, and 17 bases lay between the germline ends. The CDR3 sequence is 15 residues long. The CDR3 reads CASSSLLAWESPLHF. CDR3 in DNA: TGTGCCAGCAGTTCACTCCTGGCCTGGGAGTCACCCCTCCACTTT.

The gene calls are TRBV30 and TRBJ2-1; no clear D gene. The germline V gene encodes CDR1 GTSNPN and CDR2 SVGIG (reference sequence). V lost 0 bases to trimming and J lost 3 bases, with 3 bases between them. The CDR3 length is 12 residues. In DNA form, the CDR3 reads TGTGCCTGGAGTGTGAACTACAATGAGCAGTTCTTC. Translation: CAWSVNYNEQFF.